The sequence of this T cell receptor beta chain was determined in a study of beta chain features in type 1 diabetes. General observations from the study: A pattern of fewer insertions and more deletions at VDJ junctions was seen in type 1 diabetes patients. Reads derived from cDNA could over-represent cells showing high TCR expression. Type 1 diabetes patients had moderately but significantly shorter TCRB CDR3s in all four CD4+ subsets.

This clone was observed a few times. What it recognizes is unknown. Investigators reverse transcribed all isolated RNA, so they sequenced expressed TCRB transcripts. TCRdb's table, derived via immunoSEQ multiplex PCR, lists solely in-frame clones and lacks some. The sample consists of about 150,000 clones, about 8.1% of them appearing once. Based on CD45RO/CCR7/CD25/CD127/CD95/CD27, CD4+ regulatory, stem cell-like memory, naive and central memory cells were sorted. The sequenced material came from central memory CD4+ T cells from blood. The receptor's source is a man aged 18-30 years in good health.

DNA for the CDR3: TGTGCCAGCAGCCTCCGAGAGGGGGGGCAAAAACTGTTTTTT. This codes for CASSLREGGQKLFF. The chain has TRBV7-2 and TRBJ1-4; D perhaps matches TRBD1 (6 bases). V lost 5 bases, J lost 9 bases, and 16 bases lay in between. The CDR3 totals 14 residues. Germline loops: CDR1 SGHTA, CDR2 FQGNSA. Drawing the rest from reference TRBV7-2 and TRBJ1-4, the complete variable domain is GAGVSQSPSNKVTEKGKDVELRCDPISGHTALYWYRQSLGQGLEFLIYFQGNSAPDKSGLPSDRFSAERTGGSVSTLTIQRTQQEDSAVYLCASSLREGGQKLFFGSGTQLSVL.